A single sample is the source of the 21 T cell receptor beta chains below, sequenced in a study of T cells in Graves' hyperthyroidism and ophthalmopathy. Researchers took RNA transcripts and amplified the TCR beta CDR3 regions from them. A first-round RT-PCR of the TCR CDR3 used the HTBI primer set. TCRdb passed the multiplex PCR reads through MiXCR, listing each CDR3 protein once. The sample consists of around 580,000 distinct CDR3 sequences, just over 45% of them appearing once. Sequencing was done on a sample of peripheral blood or thyroid tissue (not recorded which). The receptors stem from a woman aged 18-29 years with Graves' hyperthyroidism.

The chain couples TRBV7-6 to TRBJ2-7; D is uncertain. The V and J ends lost 5 bases and 3 bases respectively, with 14 bases between them. Germline CDR1 reads SGHVS; CDR2 reads FNYEAQ. The CDR3 is made up of 14 amino acids. CDR3 loop: CASSRLWESYEQYF. As DNA, the CDR3 is TGTGCCAGCAGCCGACTGTGGGAAAGCTACGAGCAGTACTTC.

The chain links TRBV25-1 to TRBJ2-6; a weak D match, TRBD1 (6 bases). Germline V gene lookup returns CDR1 MGHDK and CDR2 SYGVNS. CDR3 size: 14 residues. V was clipped by 8 bases and J by 4 bases, with 12 bases between them. The CDR3 sequence: CASVEGEGANVLTF. The CDR3 DNA follows: TGTGCCAGCGTTGAGGGGGAAGGGGCCAACGTCCTGACTTTC.

In its sample, this clonotype was seen many times. The chain combines TRBV2 with TRBJ1-6, with TRBD1 identical over 9 bases. CDR3 length: 13 amino acids. Germline trimming cut 11 bases from V and 14 bases from J; bases unmatched to any gene: 13. Germline V gives CDR1 SNHLY, CDR2 FYNNEI. Here the CDR3 reads CAGTGTGREALHF. The CDR3 DNA reads TGTGCCGGCACCGGGACAGGGCGAGAAGCCCTCCACTTT.

The gene calls are TRBV11-2 and TRBJ2-1; 12 nucleotides line up with TRBD2. The germline CDR1 and CDR2 sequences are SGHAT and FQNNGV. J lost 0 bases, V lost 5 bases, and 5 bases had no gene match. The CDR3 has 17 amino acids. The CDR3 DNA is TGTGCCAGCAGCAAGACGACTAGCGGGAGCTCCTACAATGAGCAGTTCTTC. Translation: CASSKTTSGSSYNEQFF. The full variable domain, its missing parts supplied by reference TRBV11-2 and TRBJ2-1, is EAGVAQSPRYKIIEKRQSVAFWCNPISGHATLYWYQQILGQGPKLLIQFQNNGVVDDSQLPKDRFSAERLKGVDSTLKIQPAKLEDSAVYLCASSKTTSGSSYNEQFFGPGTRLTVL.

The V gene is TRBV5-5, the J gene TRBJ1-1; D is uncertain. This CDR3 has 14 residues. Germline lookup yields CDR1 SGHKS and CDR2 YYEKEE (reference sequence). V lost 0 bases to trimming and J lost 7 bases, with 13 bases between them. The CDR3 spells CASSLVHEEGEAFF. The CDR3 DNA sequence: TGTGCCAGCAGCTTGGTCCACGAAGAGGGTGAAGCTTTCTTT.

This clonotype was counted at least ten times. Germline and junction disagree at one end, which may indicate a read error. The chain joins TRBV5-1 to TRBJ1-2; 7 bases are a match to TRBD1. The CDR3 is 12 residues long. In germline, CDR1 is SGHRS, CDR2 YFSETQ. The CDR3 region has the DNA TGTGCCAGCAGCTTACAGGGGTATGGCTACACCTTC. Translated: CASSLQGYGYTF.

The chain combines TRBV2 with TRBJ1-5, with D perhaps TRBD1 (5 bases). CDR3 length equals 13 residues. V gave up 8 bases and J gave up 7 bases, with 15 bases separating them. Germline assignment: CDR1 SNHLY and CDR2 FYNNEI. The DNA for the CDR3 is TGTGCCAGCGAGGGGAGGCTTGGGCAGCCCCAGCATTTT. It encodes CASEGRLGQPQHF.

There are many counts of this clonotype. The chain is built from TRBV12-3 or TRBV12-4 and TRBJ2-7, with 8 bases aligning to TRBD2. Unmatched junction bases numbered 7, after V lost 8 bases and J lost 4 bases. The CDR3 sequence is 13 residues long. The CDR3 coding sequence is TGTGCCAGCGGAGCGGGAGAAATGTACGAGCAGTACTTC. It yields the protein CASGAGEMYEQYF.

This clonotype showed up many times. The J gene is TRBJ2-7, the V gene TRBV20-1; 10 positions match TRBD2. The trim removed 1 base at V and 2 bases at J, leaving 2 bases unmatched. The CDR3 contains 14 residues. Germline V CDR1 and CDR2: DFQATT, SNEGSKA (reference sequence). The CDR3 reads CSARGSGRAYEQYF. CDR3 sequence (DNA): TGCAGTGCTAGAGGAAGCGGGAGGGCCTACGAGCAGTACTTC.

V usage is TRBV25-1 and J usage is TRBJ2-3; 9 bases agree with TRBD1. This CDR3 spans 16 amino acids. J lost 4 bases, V lost 5 bases, and 10 bases had no gene match. Germline V gene sequence: CDR1 MGHDK, CDR2 SYGVNS. The CDR3 loop is CASSWDPGQGPDTQYF. The CDR3 DNA sequence: TGTGCCAGCAGTTGGGACCCGGGACAGGGCCCAGATACGCAGTATTTT.

CDR3 in amino acids: CASSFRTGTGDTEAFF. The CDR3 DNA reads TGCGCCAGCAGCTTCCGGACAGGGACCGGGGACACTGAAGCTTTCTTT. The rearrangement joins TRBV5-1 to TRBJ1-1; TRBD1 agrees at 8 bases. Germline V gene sequence: CDR1 SGHRS, CDR2 YFSETQ. This CDR3 contains 16 residues. Trimming cost V 2 bases and J 3 bases; bases outside gene matches: 9.

The CDR3 is CASSVRWPDNSPLHF. The CDR3 bases are TGTGCCAGCAGTGTGAGGTGGCCGGATAATTCACCCCTCCACTTT. V and J are TRBV2 and TRBJ1-6; D is undetermined. Germline V gene data show CDR1 as SNHLY and CDR2 as FYNNEI. CDR3 length: 15 amino acids. Trimming took off 4 bases at V and 5 bases at J, with 12 bases between the two ends.

Many counts were recorded for this clonotype. The CDR3: CASSRQGPDQPQHF. The CDR3 DNA reads as TGTGCCAGCAGTCGACAGGGGCCCGATCAGCCCCAGCATTTT. The rearrangement uses TRBV12-3 or TRBV12-4 and TRBJ1-5; 8 nucleotides align to TRBD1. The CDR3 extends over 14 amino acids. V lost 5 bases to trimming and J lost 5 bases; unmatched junction nucleotides: 5.

This clonotype was observed many times. V gene TRBV25-1 combines with J gene TRBJ1-1; no clear D gene. The ends were cut back, 4 bases at V and 3 bases at J, with 9 bases in the middle. The CDR3 totals 13 residues. Germline V CDR1 and CDR2: MGHDK, SYGVNS. The CDR3 loop is CASSAGRDTEAFF. CDR3 coding DNA: TGTGCCAGCAGTGCTGGGCGGGACACTGAAGCTTTCTTT.

This clonotype was picked up a small number of times. V and J are TRBV12-3 or TRBV12-4 and TRBJ2-2, with 13 positions matching TRBD2. Losses at the gene ends were 5 bases for V and 7 bases for J; bases not matched to a gene: 10. The CDR3 runs 17 residues. CDR3 protein: CASSITSGRALIGELFF. In DNA form, the CDR3 reads TGTGCCAGCAGTATAACTAGCGGGAGGGCCCTGATCGGGGAGCTGTTTTTT.

V is TRBV20-1 and J is TRBJ1-1; D is perhaps TRBD1 (5 bases). The germline CDR1 and CDR2 sequences are DFQATT and SNEGSKA (reference sequence). The CDR3 length is 14 residues. Trimming pared 0 bases from V and 5 bases from J, leaving 13 bases between. CDR3 in amino acids: CSARDLAGQTEAFF. DNA of the CDR3: TGCAGTGCTAGAGATTTGGCAGGGCAGACTGAAGCTTTCTTT.

The chain employs TRBV20-1 and TRBJ1-2; TRBD1 agrees at 10 bases. The germline V gene has CDR1 DFQATT and CDR2 SNEGSKA (reference sequence). Trimming removed 6 bases from V and 1 base from J; junction bases left unmatched: 5. The CDR3 runs 14 residues. CDR3 region: CSATGTGDNYGYTF. Here the CDR3 DNA reads TGCAGTGCAACCGGGACAGGGGATAACTATGGCTACACCTTC.

The sample holds many counts of this clonotype. The CDR3, as DNA: TGCAGCGTTGAAGAACGGACAGGCCAGCCCCAGCATTTT. It translates to CSVEERTGQPQHF. The chain couples TRBV29-1 to TRBJ1-5; 7 nucleotides match TRBD1. The J segment lost 7 bases and the V segment lost 0 bases, leaving 3 bases of the junction unmatched. Germline V gene lookup returns CDR1 SQVTM and CDR2 ANQGSEA. This CDR3 has 13 residues.

This clonotype was seen at least ten times. This sequence joins TRBV27 and TRBJ1-6; D gene ambiguous. The CDR3 has 14 residues. V was clipped by 3 bases and J by 7 bases, with 10 bases between them. Germline CDR1 is MNHEY and CDR2 is SMNVEV (reference sequence). DNA of the CDR3: TGTGCCAGCAGTTTCGCGGGCGTCAATTCACCCCTCCACTTT. Its protein product is CASSFAGVNSPLHF.

This clonotype was counted many times. The J gene is TRBJ1-4, the V gene TRBV10-3; D unresolved. V was pared by 4 bases and J by 8 bases, with 14 bases between. Germline CDR1 is ENHRY and CDR2 is SYGVKD. This CDR3 is built from 14 residues. The CDR3 nucleotides are TGTGCCATCAGTGGGACGAGAGGCCAGGAAAAACTGTTTTTT. It encodes CAISGTRGQEKLFF.

The gene calls are TRBV7-3 and TRBJ2-7; D is tentatively TRBD1 or TRBD2 (5 bases each). CDR1 is SGHTA and CDR2 is FQGTGA in the germline V gene. V lost 4 bases to trimming and J lost 3 bases, with 13 bases between them. This CDR3 comprises 14 residues. DNA for the CDR3: TGTGCCAGCAGCTCGCACCGGGACGGCTACGAGCAGTACTTC. It specifies CASSSHRDGYEQYF.